The 23 T cell receptor beta chains below were found in one sample sequenced in a study of T cells in Graves' hyperthyroidism and ophthalmopathy. Regions amplified from RNA transcripts were the TCR beta CDR3 regions. HTBI primers drove first-round RT-PCR of the TCR CDR3. TCRdb called the multiplex PCR reads again in MiXCR, with one record for every CDR3 protein. Counted here are some 600,000 distinct CDR3 sequences, roughly 13% occurring once; the ten biggest clones make up 5% to 7%. Material for sequencing was blood. The origin of the receptors is a woman aged 25 to 39 with Graves' hyperthyroidism that later progressed to Graves' ophthalmopathy.

This clonotype showed up many times. The V and J genes are TRBV6-2 or TRBV6-3 and TRBJ2-7; 16 bases are a match to TRBD2. Germline-derived CDR1 and CDR2 are MNHEY and SVGEGT. The CDR3 is 18 residues long. J gave up 4 bases and V 6 bases, and 12 bases lay outside the gene matches. The CDR3 nucleotides are TGTGCCAGCAGACCGGGACTAGCGGGAGGGCCAAGGGGGTACGAGCAGTACTTC. Translated, it gives CASRPGLAGGPRGYEQYF.

In this sample, this clonotype turned up a few times. V is TRBV27 and J is TRBJ1-5; 8 nucleotides line up with TRBD1. The V segment lost 3 bases and the J segment 6 bases; nucleotides outside the gene matches: 4. Germline V CDR1 and CDR2: MNHEY, SMNVEV (reference sequence). CDR3 size: 14 residues. This CDR3 is CASSLVTGGQPQHF. CDR3 DNA: TGTGCCAGCAGTTTGGTTACAGGGGGTCAGCCCCAGCATTTT.

This clonotype was recorded at least ten times. This chain joins TRBV19 and TRBJ2-5; the D is unclear. V was clipped by 3 bases and J by 6 bases, with 17 bases between them. Germline V gene lookup returns CDR1 LNHDA and CDR2 SQIVND (reference sequence). The CDR3 runs 15 residues. The chain's CDR3 is CASSIWGLSGKTQYF. The CDR3 DNA is TGTGCCAGTAGTATTTGGGGTCTTAGTGGGAAGACCCAGTACTTC.

Many counts were recorded for this clonotype. The chain has TRBV30 and TRBJ1-1, with a weak D call TRBD1 (6 bases). V dropped 2 bases and J dropped 0 bases, with 13 bases sitting between them. The CDR3 covers 15 residues. Germline assignment: CDR1 GTSNPN and CDR2 SVGIG (reference sequence). The CDR3 DNA sequence: TGTGCCTGGAGTTTCAGGGGTGTGATGAACACTGAAGCTTTCTTT. Encoded protein: CAWSFRGVMNTEAFF.

This clonotype was picked up many times. V is TRBV2 and J is TRBJ1-2; 7 bases map to TRBD1. With V trimmed by 9 bases and J by 6 bases, 4 bases remained unmatched. This CDR3 has 11 residues. The germline V gene encodes CDR1 SNHLY and CDR2 FYNNEI. CDR3 nucleotide sequence: TGTGCCAGGCGGGACAGACATGGCTACACCTTC. It codes for CARRDRHGYTF. Supplemented by reference TRBV2 and TRBJ1-2, the full variable domain reads EPEVTQTPSHQVTQMGQEVILRCVPISNHLYFYWYRQILGQKVEFLVSFYNNEISEKSEIFDDQFSVERPDGSNFTLKIRSTKLEDSAMYFCARRDRHGYTFGSGTRLTVV.

This clonotype was observed many times. The chain combines TRBV28 with TRBJ2-3; D might be TRBD1 (6 bases). Germline V CDR1 and CDR2: MDHEN, SYDVKM. V lost 2 bases to trimming and J lost 2 bases, with 17 bases between them. The length of the CDR3 is 17 residues. The CDR3 coding sequence is TGTGCCAGCAGTTTAGGACTGGGCAGGGACACCACAGATACGCAGTATTTT. Residues: CASSLGLGRDTTDTQYF.

The table lists this clonotype with a few counts. The gene calls are TRBV9 and TRBJ2-1; 9 nucleotides match TRBD1. The germline gives CDR1 SGDLS, CDR2 YYNGEE. J gave up 0 bases and V 2 bases, and 3 bases lay outside the gene matches. This CDR3 has 16 amino acids. In nucleotides, the CDR3 is TGTGCCAGCAGCGTGTTACAGGGGGCCTCCTACAATGAGCAGTTCTTC. The encoded protein is CASSVLQGASYNEQFF.

This clonotype has just a few counts. The genes are TRBV10-2 and TRBJ1-1; 7 bases are shared with TRBD1. Germline-derived CDR1 and CDR2 are WSHSY and SAAADI. The CDR3 contains 14 residues. V dropped 6 bases and J dropped 4; count of bases not matched to a gene: 8. CDR3 loop: CASRFGQESTEAFF. CDR3 sequence (DNA): TGCGCCAGCAGGTTCGGACAGGAGAGCACTGAAGCTTTCTTT.

The J gene is TRBJ2-1, the V gene TRBV4-1; 7 nucleotides agree with TRBD2. There are 13 residues in the CDR3. Germline V CDR1 and CDR2: MGHRA, YSYEKL. V trimming: 3 bases; J trimming: 6 bases; junction bases outside the gene matches: 2. CDR3 coding DNA: TGCGCCAGCAGCCAGGGAGGGGTCAATGAGCAGTTCTTC. The encoded protein is CASSQGGVNEQFF.

This clonotype was observed at least ten times. The V call is TRBV6-1, the J call TRBJ2-1; 7 bases align to TRBD1. Trimming at V came to 4 bases and at J to 2 bases, leaving 5 bases not matched to a gene. The CDR3 runs 15 residues. Germline V gene lookup returns CDR1 MNHNS and CDR2 SASEGT. CDR3 DNA sequence: TGTGCCAGCAGTGGAGGGACAGAAGCCTACAATGAGCAGTTCTTC. Protein: CASSGGTEAYNEQFF.

At least ten counts were recorded for this clonotype. The CDR3 bases are TGTGCCAGCAGCCTTTCCGGGATAGATAATTCACCCCTCCACTTT. This encodes CASSLSGIDNSPLHF. The chain recombines TRBV3-1 with TRBJ1-6, with D uncertain. Germline V gene data show CDR1 as LGHDT and CDR2 as YNNKEL (reference sequence). CDR3 length: 15 residues. V gave up 4 bases and J gave up 5 bases, with 12 bases separating them.

A note on this clonotype: This clone may be a read error of a much larger clone one base away. The chain uses TRBV7-9 and TRBJ1-1; 7 nucleotides match TRBD1. The CDR3 length is 15 residues. From germline, CDR1 is SEHNR and CDR2 FQNEAQ (reference sequence). Trimming removed 8 bases from V and 5 bases from J; junction bases left unmatched: 14. CDR3 DNA: TGTGCCAGCGGCGCTACAGGGGCTCCTGCAACTGAAGCTTTCTTT. The encoded protein is CASGATGAPATEAFF.

This clonotype was observed many times. The chain employs TRBV5-6 and TRBJ1-4; D is uncertain. From germline, CDR1 is SGHDT and CDR2 YYEEEE. This CDR3 is built from 14 residues. The germline V and J ends were trimmed by 10 bases and 7 bases, with 20 bases remaining between them. The CDR3 DNA reads TGTGCCTCGGGTCAATTAGGCGTTTCTGAAAAACTGTTTTTT. As protein: CASGQLGVSEKLFF.

This clonotype was seen at least ten times. The rearrangement joins TRBV27 to TRBJ1-5, with unresolved D. Germline assignment: CDR1 MNHEY and CDR2 SMNVEV (reference sequence). The CDR3 spans 14 residues. Trimming took off 3 bases at V and 5 bases at J, with 11 bases between the two ends. The CDR3 nucleotides read TGTGCCAGCAGTTTTTCGCCATCGTATCAGCCCCAGCATTTT. It translates to CASSFSPSYQPQHF.

This clonotype came up a few times. The V call is TRBV4-3, the J call TRBJ2-1, with D possibly being TRBD2 (5 bases). The germline gives CDR1 LGHNA, CDR2 YSLEER. Trimming stripped 0 bases from V and 10 bases from J, with 13 bases between. The CDR3 is 14 amino acids. The CDR3 spells CASSQEPSASEQFF. DNA for the CDR3: TGCGCCAGCAGCCAAGAACCCTCGGCTAGCGAGCAGTTCTTC.

This clonotype showed up many times. The V and J genes are TRBV24-1 and TRBJ2-1, with 8 positions matching TRBD2. CDR1 KGHDR and CDR2 SFDVKD come from the germline V gene. The CDR3 is 15 residues long. The V segment lost 4 bases and the J segment 4 bases; nucleotides outside the gene matches: 5. The CDR3 is CATSDIGRAYNEQFF. CDR3 DNA: TGTGCCACCAGTGACATCGGGAGGGCTTACAATGAGCAGTTCTTC.

This clonotype was recorded at least ten times. The J gene is TRBJ1-2, the V gene TRBV6-1; no firm D call. CDR1 and CDR2 from the germline V gene are MNHNS and SASEGT. The CDR3 spans 15 residues. V shed 2 bases and J shed 6 bases, with 16 bases lying between them. CDR3 nucleotides: TGTGCCAGCAGTGAACACCCCGACGGAAGGGATGGCTACACCTTC. This encodes CASSEHPDGRDGYTF.

There are many counts of this clonotype. The V gene is TRBV7-9, the J gene TRBJ2-7; D is ambiguous. The CDR3 spans 14 residues. CDR1 is SEHNR, CDR2 FQNEAQ, per germline (reference sequence). V dropped 3 bases and J dropped 3 bases, with 12 bases sitting between them. The CDR3 bases are TGTGCCAGCAGCTTCGGCGGCTCCGACTACGAGCAGTACTTC. Its translation is CASSFGGSDYEQYF.

This clonotype was seen a handful of times. The V gene is TRBV10-3, the J gene TRBJ2-5, with D possibly being TRBD1 (6 bases). V lost 1 base, J lost 1 base, and 10 bases lay in between. CDR1 ENHRY and CDR2 SYGVKD come from the germline V gene. This CDR3 has 15 residues. The CDR3 sequence is CAISEWSGVQETQYF. The DNA of the CDR3 is TGTGCCATCAGTGAGTGGTCAGGGGTCCAAGAGACCCAGTACTTC.

J is TRBJ2-6 and V is TRBV5-8; D gene uncertain. The length of the CDR3 is 15 residues. The V gene lost 4 bases and the J gene lost 2 bases, with 10 bases spanning the gap. Germline CDR1 SGHTS, CDR2 YDEGEE. CDR3 DNA: TGTGCCAGCAGCCGACATGGCACTGGGGCCAACGTCCTGACTTTC. This encodes CASSRHGTGANVLTF.

This clonotype has only a few counts. The chain employs TRBV29-1 and TRBJ1-1; 7 nucleotides match TRBD1. The CDR3 is 14 amino acids. Looked up from germline, CDR1 is SQVTM and CDR2 is ANQGSEA. V lost 0 bases and J lost 1; bases outside the gene matches: 2. CDR3 in DNA: TGCAGCGTTGAAGAGAACAGGGGGAACACTGAAGCTTTCTTT. This translates into CSVEENRGNTEAFF.

The chain employs TRBV5-1 and TRBJ1-5, with D perhaps matching TRBD1 (6 bases). Germline V gives CDR1 SGHRS, CDR2 YFSETQ. The CDR3 sequence is 14 residues long. Trimming cost V 3 bases and J 6 bases, with 13 bases left between them. CDR3 coding DNA: TGCGCCAGCAGCTCCCTTGGGGGCCGTCAGCCCCAGCATTTT. Translation gives CASSSLGGRQPQHF.

This clonotype was counted many times. In nucleotides, the CDR3 is TGCAGCGTTGAAATTGCCAGGGGAAACACCATATATTTT. This codes for CSVEIARGNTIYF. The rearrangement links TRBV29-1 to TRBJ1-3; D unclear. The CDR3 has 13 residues. Trimming stripped 2 bases from V and 4 bases from J, with 9 bases between. CDR1 SQVTM and CDR2 ANQGSEA come from the germline V gene. The variable domain in full, completed from reference TRBV29-1 and TRBJ1-3, reads SAVISQKPSRDICQRGTSLTIQCQVDSQVTMMFWYRQQPGQSLTLIATANQGSEATYESGFVIDKFPISRPNLTFSTLTVSNMSPEDSSIYLCSVEIARGNTIYFGEGSWLTVV.